The T cell receptor beta chain under discussion was sequenced for a study of blood T cells in healthy people across ages. Alongside a J-beta primer mix, a sample-barcoded 5' primer served in a second PCR lasting about 7 to 12 cycles. The template-switch adaptor, which had 12 random nucleotides, put a tag on each cDNA molecule. TCRdb re-derived calls from the 5' RACE reads in MiXCR, one entry per CDR3 protein. The sample holds about 2 million distinct CDR3 sequences; roughly 49% are singletons and the top ten take more than 2%. Healthy Caucasian individuals from Russia aged about 6 to 95 were enrolled as donors. Total RNA amounts of at least 5 micrograms were extracted per sample. Findings and limits, study-wide: Comparison with aged donors showed that long-lived donors had more naive CD4+ cells and higher diversity.

Of note for this clonotype: Its antigen is unidentified.

The sequence was obtained from a woman aged 40 to 50 in good health. The sequenced material came from blood.

Here the CDR3 reads CSATDGGIYNEQFF. The CDR3 region has the DNA TGCAGTGCCACGGACGGGGGAATCTACAATGAGCAGTTCTTC. The gene calls are TRBV20-1 and TRBJ2-1; perhaps TRBD2 as D (6 bases). The CDR3 length is 14 residues. CDR1 and CDR2 (germline): DFQATT, SNEGSKA (reference sequence). Between the trimmed V and J ends, which lost 6 bases and 3 bases, there was a span of 15 bases.